This T cell receptor beta chain came from a study of T-cell memory formation after mild COVID-19. Via MiXCR, TCRdb re-called the 5' RACE reads, giving one row per CDR3 protein. The table shows fewer than 450,000 distinct CDR3 sequences, with approximately 24% occurring only once. There are a few counts of this clonotype. Its target is unknown. Notes on the study in general: A balance of CD4 and CD8 characterized clones contracting day 15 to 85, whereas later expanders leaned CD4+. Researchers could not confirm that second-wave clones peaking on day 37 targeted SARS-CoV-2. Of the contracting clones, CD4+ ones lay mainly in CM and EM, and CD8+ ones in EMRA.

This TCR came from an adult woman who had mild COVID-19 (a few samples of this study predate the infection). Cell type and time point are not known. Sequences were obtained from PBMCs or a T cell subset sorted from them (not recorded which).

CDR3 residues: CASSLLGGNEQFF. The CDR3 DNA reads TGTGCCAGCAGTTTATTGGGTGGAAATGAGCAGTTCTTC. The genes are TRBV12-3 or TRBV12-4 and TRBJ2-1; D call uncertain. V lost 2 bases, J lost 7 bases, and 9 bases lay in between. The CDR3 loop spans 13 amino acids.